These 30 T cell receptor beta chains share one sample of origin, sequenced in a study of radiotherapy plus CTLA-4 blockade in lung cancer. The table came from immunoSEQ multiplex PCR; TCRdb's copy has only in-frame clones and leaves some out. The sample yields roughly 50,000 clones, 70% to 80% seen once. The material was peripheral blood, obtained from a patient treated with radiotherapy plus ipilimumab. The receptors here all came from a human donor with non-small cell lung cancer who had stable disease on radiotherapy plus ipilimumab.

V gene TRBV27 combines with J gene TRBJ1-2, with unresolved D. This CDR3 is built from 16 residues. Trimming shortened V by 3 bases and J by 6 bases, and 20 bases separated the two germline ends. Germline V gene sequence: CDR1 MNHEY, CDR2 SMNVEV (reference sequence). The CDR3 region is CASSFVGVHRGNGYTF. As DNA, the CDR3 is TGTGCCAGCAGTTTTGTCGGGGTCCACCGTGGGAATGGCTACACCTTC.

CDR3 region: CAWSPAAGPQETQYF. Here the CDR3 DNA reads TGTGCCTGGAGTCCTGCCGCAGGGCCCCAAGAGACCCAGTACTTC. The chain combines TRBV30 with TRBJ2-5, with TRBD1 as a possible D gene (5 bases). Germline CDR1 is GTSNPN and CDR2 is SVGIG (reference sequence). Trimming took off 2 bases at V and 1 base at J, with 14 bases between the two ends. CDR3 size: 15 residues.

This chain connects TRBV19 to TRBJ2-4; the match to TRBD2 covers 9 bases. The CDR3 is 15 residues long. With V trimmed by 1 base and J by 5 bases, 3 bases remained unmatched. From germline, CDR1 is LNHDA and CDR2 SQIVND (reference sequence). The CDR3 nucleotides are TGTGCCAGTAGTATAGGTGGGACTAGCCAAAACATTCAGTACTTC. Its translation: CASSIGGTSQNIQYF. Combining the CDR3 with reference TRBV19 and TRBJ2-4 gives the whole variable domain DGGITQSPKYLFRKEGQNVTLSCEQNLNHDAMYWYRQDPGQGLRLIYYSQIVNDFQKGDIAEGYSVSREKKESFPLTVTSAQKNPTAFYLCASSIGGTSQNIQYFGAGTRLSVL.

The chain's CDR3 is CASSPEGAPPGGYTF. The DNA for the CDR3 is TGTGCCAGCAGCCCGGAGGGAGCTCCCCCGGGGGGCTACACCTTC. The chain combines TRBV5-6 with TRBJ1-2; D unresolved. Per the germline V gene, CDR1 is SGHDT and CDR2 is YYEEEE. With 4 bases removed from V and 8 bases from J, the gap between germline ends came to 21 bases. The CDR3 spans 15 residues. The full variable domain, completed using reference TRBV5-6 and TRBJ1-2, is DAGVTQSPTHLIKTRGQQVTLRCSPKSGHDTVSWYQQALGQGPQFIFQYYEEEERQRGNFPDRFSGHQFPNYSSELNVNALLLGDSALYLCASSPEGAPPGGYTFGSGTRLTVV.

This clone was detected only a few times. The V gene is TRBV7-9, the J gene TRBJ2-7; a weak D match, TRBD2 (5 bases). Per germline, CDR1 SEHNR and CDR2 FQNEAQ (reference sequence). Trimming removed 5 bases at V and 6 bases at J, with 14 bases between. This CDR3 is built from 13 residues. CDR3 amino acids: CASSGRIEGEQYV. The CDR3 bases are TGTGCCAGCAGCGGGCGAATTGAGGGCGAGCAGTACGTC.

The rearrangement uses TRBV6-1 and TRBJ1-2, with 7 positions matching TRBD1. This CDR3 comprises 14 residues. Germline loops: CDR1 MNHNS, CDR2 SASEGT. V dropped 6 bases and J dropped 1; count of bases not matched to a gene: 5. The CDR3 sequence: CASRSTGDNYGYTF. The DNA of the CDR3 is TGTGCCAGCAGAAGCACAGGGGATAACTATGGCTACACCTTC.

The rearrangement joins TRBV28 to TRBJ1-1, with a tentative D call TRBD1 (6 bases). The V gene lost 6 bases and the J gene lost 4 bases, with 15 bases spanning the gap. The CDR3 spans 14 residues. Per the germline V gene, CDR1 is MDHEN and CDR2 is SYDVKM. The CDR3 nucleotides are TGTGCCAGCAGCCCCTCCAGGGGAATCACTGAAGCTTTCTTT. Encoded protein: CASSPSRGITEAFF.

This clone was picked up a small number of times. The CDR3 sequence is CASSLVGGRYGYTF. CDR3 coding DNA: TGTGCCAGCAGTTTAGTAGGCGGGCGCTATGGCTACACCTTC. This chain links TRBV25-1 with TRBJ1-2, with unresolved D. The CDR3 length is 14 residues. V lost 5 bases, J lost 4 bases, and 14 bases lay in between. Looked up from germline, CDR1 is MGHDK and CDR2 is SYGVNS.

The rearrangement uses TRBV6-5 and TRBJ2-7; D gene unclear. This CDR3 has 14 residues. Per germline, CDR1 MNHEY and CDR2 SVGAGI. V was trimmed by 5 bases and J by 0 bases, leaving 11 bases between them. The DNA for the CDR3 is TGTGCCAGCAGTGAAAGGGCCGCCTCCTACGAGCAGTACGTC. Translating gives CASSERAASYEQYV.

CDR3 in DNA: TGTGCCAGCAGCTCCTCTGGGGCGATTTTGAACACTGAAGCTTTCTTT. Amino acid sequence: CASSSSGAILNTEAFF. This chain links TRBV7-2 with TRBJ1-1, with TRBD1 as a possible D gene (5 bases). CDR3 length: 16 residues. Deletions cut 4 bases from V and 0 bases from J, with 15 bases between. Germline assignment: CDR1 SGHTA and CDR2 FQGNSA.

V usage is TRBV5-4 and J usage is TRBJ2-3; 13 bases agree with TRBD2. With 5 bases clipped from V and 0 bases from J, the junction kept 6 bases outside the gene matches. The CDR3 covers 17 residues. Germline CDR1 and CDR2: SGHNT and YYREEE (reference sequence). The DNA for the CDR3 is TGTGCCAGCAGGCGTCCGGGACTAGCGGGGAGCACAGATACGCAGTATTTT. Translated: CASRRPGLAGSTDTQYF.

The V call is TRBV12-5, the J call TRBJ2-3; D not resolved. This CDR3 contains 15 residues. The germline gives CDR1 LGHNT, CDR2 FRNRAP. Trimming removed 1 base from V and 1 base from J, with 9 bases in between. The CDR3 sequence is CASGLGLIGTDTQYF. CDR3 sequence (DNA): TGTGCTAGTGGTTTGGGCCTGATCGGCACAGATACGCAGTATTTT.

The rearrangement joins TRBV11-2 to TRBJ1-1, with D uncertain. Germline V gene data show CDR1 as SGHAT and CDR2 as FQNNGV. CDR3 length: 14 residues. The germline V and J ends were trimmed by 4 bases and 6 bases, with 15 bases remaining between them. In DNA form, the CDR3 reads TGTGCCAGCAGCTCTCACACCGAAAGGGCTGAAGCTTTCTTT. Protein sequence: CASSSHTERAEAFF.

The genes are TRBV7-7 and TRBJ1-4; TRBD1 agrees at 8 bases. CDR3 size: 15 residues. V lost 5 bases and J lost 5; bases outside the gene matches: 7. In germline, CDR1 is SSHAT, CDR2 FNYEAQ (reference sequence). The CDR3 bases are TGTGCCAGCAGCCCTCGGACAGGGCCGAATGAAAAACTGTTTTTT. This encodes CASSPRTGPNEKLFF.

This clone occurred a few times. CDR3 sequence (DNA): TGTGCCAGCGTATCAGGGAATACGCAGTATTTT. Translating gives CASVSGNTQYF. The rearrangement joins TRBV6-5 to TRBJ2-3; D perhaps matches TRBD1 (5 bases). CDR3 size: 11 residues. Trimming removed 8 bases at V and 7 bases at J, with 10 bases between. Per the germline V gene, CDR1 is MNHEY and CDR2 is SVGAGI.

The chain has TRBV9 and TRBJ1-5; D is perhaps TRBD1 (5 bases). The germline V gene has CDR1 SGDLS and CDR2 YYNGEE. V dropped 1 base and J dropped 4 bases, with 9 bases sitting between them. The CDR3 spans 14 residues. CDR3 loop: CASSVPDINQPQHF. The DNA for the CDR3 is TGTGCCAGCAGCGTACCGGACATAAATCAGCCCCAGCATTTT.

The V gene is TRBV2, the J gene TRBJ2-1; D may correspond to TRBD1 or TRBD2 (5 bases each). With 5 bases removed from V and 7 bases from J, the gap between germline ends came to 15 bases. The CDR3 loop spans 14 amino acids. Germline V CDR1 and CDR2: SNHLY, FYNNEI. CDR3 loop: CASSQEGTSNEQFF. The CDR3 nucleotides are TGTGCCAGCAGTCAAGAAGGGACCTCAAATGAGCAGTTCTTC.

This chain links TRBV25-1 with TRBJ2-3, with a weak D call TRBD2 (5 bases). Deletions cut 11 bases from V and 1 base from J, with 19 bases between. Per germline, CDR1 MGHDK and CDR2 SYGVNS. The CDR3 sequence is 15 residues long. CDR3 amino acids: CAPPRVACRTDTQYF. The CDR3 coding sequence is TGTGCCCCTCCCCGGGTAGCGTGCCGCACAGATACGCAGTATTTT.

This clone was detected only a few times. The CDR3 spells CASSFSGDLRGQYF. CDR3 in DNA: TGTGCCAGCAGCTTCTCAGGAGACCTACGAGGGCAGTACTTC. The rearrangement links TRBV11-2 to TRBJ2-7; D ambiguous. The CDR3 sequence is 14 residues long. Trimming removed 3 bases from V and 9 bases from J, with 18 bases in between. Germline V gene sequence: CDR1 SGHAT, CDR2 FQNNGV.

Only a few counts were recorded for this clone. V and J are TRBV6-1 and TRBJ2-7; 7 bases are shared with TRBD1. There are 14 residues in the CDR3. Trimming removed 1 base from V and 3 bases from J; junction bases left unmatched: 3. The germline V gene has CDR1 MNHNS and CDR2 SASEGT. This chain's CDR3 is CASSEGTGNYEQYV. The CDR3 DNA reads TGTGCCAGCAGTGAAGGGACAGGAAACTACGAGCAGTACGTC.

This rearrangement joins TRBV13 to TRBJ1-2; D is ambiguous. The germline gives CDR1 PRHDT, CDR2 FYEKMQ (reference sequence). Between the trimmed V and J ends, which lost 5 bases and 0 bases, there was a span of 13 bases. The length of the CDR3 is 15 residues. The CDR3 sequence: CASSPGRTSNYGYTF. CDR3 DNA: TGTGCCAGCAGCCCCGGGCGGACGTCTAACTATGGCTACACCTTC.

The J gene is TRBJ1-2, the V gene TRBV7-6; D is unresolved. CDR1 and CDR2 (germline): SGHVS, FNYEAQ. The length of the CDR3 is 15 residues. V lost 1 base and J 0 bases, leaving 9 bases between the germline ends. CDR3 DNA: TGTGCCAGCAGCTTAGGAGACAACTCTAACTATGGCTACACCTTC. Its translation: CASSLGDNSNYGYTF. The complete variable domain, with remaining parts taken from reference TRBV7-6 and TRBJ1-2, reads GAGVSQSPRYKVTKRGQDVALRCDPISGHVSLYWYRQALGQGPEFLTYFNYEAQQDKSGLPNDRFSAERPEGSISTLTIQRTEQRDSAMYRCASSLGDNSNYGYTFGSGTRLTVV.

The genes are TRBV28 and TRBJ2-1, with a tentative D call TRBD2 (6 bases). This CDR3 comprises 14 residues. Germline V gives CDR1 MDHEN, CDR2 SYDVKM. Deletions cut 3 bases from V and 2 bases from J, with 8 bases between. The CDR3 sequence is CASSFTGAYNEQFF. The CDR3 DNA reads TGTGCCAGCAGTTTTACGGGGGCCTACAATGAGCAGTTCTTC.

This clone has more than one count but fewer than ten. This rearrangement joins TRBV6-5 to TRBJ1-1; a weak D match, TRBD1 (5 bases). There are 15 residues in the CDR3. The germline CDR1 and CDR2 sequences are MNHEY and SVGAGI. V lost 5 bases and J 6 bases, leaving 19 bases between the germline ends. The CDR3, as DNA: TGTGCCAGCAGTACGCTAACGCGGGGGTTCGCTGAAGCTTTCTTT. The encoded protein is CASSTLTRGFAEAFF.

V usage is TRBV15 and J usage is TRBJ1-1; D may be TRBD1 (6 bases). The CDR3 is 17 amino acids. Trimming cost V 0 bases and J 1 base, with 15 bases left between them. The germline V gene has CDR1 LNHNV and CDR2 YYDKDF (reference sequence). The CDR3 nucleotides read TGTGCCACCAGCAGAGATAGGGGACATGGAGGGAACACTGAAGCTTTCTTT. It yields the protein CATSRDRGHGGNTEAFF.

V usage is TRBV19 and J usage is TRBJ2-1, with 12 bases that match TRBD2. The CDR3 is 17 amino acids. Trimming took 5 bases from V and 1 from J; bases not matched to a gene: 6. Germline CDR1 is LNHDA and CDR2 is SQIVND (reference sequence). The CDR3 region has the DNA TGTGCCAGTAGTCCGACTAGCGGGGGCCGATCCTACAATGAGCAGTTCTTC. It specifies CASSPTSGGRSYNEQFF.

This chain uses TRBV6-5 with TRBJ1-5; unclear D gene. V lost 6 bases and J 0 bases, leaving 9 bases between the germline ends. CDR1 is MNHEY, CDR2 SVGAGI, per germline. This CDR3 region has 14 residues. The CDR3 sequence: CASRTADSNQPQHF. CDR3 DNA: TGTGCCAGCAGAACAGCAGATAGCAATCAGCCCCAGCATTTT.

The chain uses TRBV7-6 and TRBJ2-7; D is perhaps TRBD2 (7 bases). CDR1 and CDR2 (germline): SGHVS, FNYEAQ. The ends were cut back, 1 base at V and 5 bases at J, with 15 bases in the middle. The CDR3 has 15 amino acids. The CDR3 reads CASSLVAGAQHEQYF. The CDR3 DNA sequence: TGTGCCAGCAGCTTAGTGGCGGGGGCCCAACACGAGCAGTACTTC.

This clone appeared once. CDR3 in amino acids: CASSLSPDIYGYTF. Written as DNA, the CDR3 is TGTGCCAGCAGCTTGTCGCCAGACATCTATGGCTACACCTTC. This chain connects TRBV5-4 to TRBJ1-2; D unresolved. The germline gives CDR1 SGHNT, CDR2 YYREEE (reference sequence). CDR3 length: 14 amino acids. Trimming removed 1 base from V and 4 bases from J, with 11 bases in between.

This chain joins TRBV6-6 and TRBJ1-1; D possibly corresponds to TRBD1 (5 bases). The CDR3 sequence is 14 residues long. Per the germline V gene, CDR1 is MNHNY and CDR2 is SVGAGI (reference sequence). Trimming took 2 bases from V and 6 from J, leaving 13 bases between them. CDR3 coding DNA: TGTGCCAGCAGTTACATACAAGGGGCTTCTGAAGCTTTCTTT. Translated: CASSYIQGASEAFF.